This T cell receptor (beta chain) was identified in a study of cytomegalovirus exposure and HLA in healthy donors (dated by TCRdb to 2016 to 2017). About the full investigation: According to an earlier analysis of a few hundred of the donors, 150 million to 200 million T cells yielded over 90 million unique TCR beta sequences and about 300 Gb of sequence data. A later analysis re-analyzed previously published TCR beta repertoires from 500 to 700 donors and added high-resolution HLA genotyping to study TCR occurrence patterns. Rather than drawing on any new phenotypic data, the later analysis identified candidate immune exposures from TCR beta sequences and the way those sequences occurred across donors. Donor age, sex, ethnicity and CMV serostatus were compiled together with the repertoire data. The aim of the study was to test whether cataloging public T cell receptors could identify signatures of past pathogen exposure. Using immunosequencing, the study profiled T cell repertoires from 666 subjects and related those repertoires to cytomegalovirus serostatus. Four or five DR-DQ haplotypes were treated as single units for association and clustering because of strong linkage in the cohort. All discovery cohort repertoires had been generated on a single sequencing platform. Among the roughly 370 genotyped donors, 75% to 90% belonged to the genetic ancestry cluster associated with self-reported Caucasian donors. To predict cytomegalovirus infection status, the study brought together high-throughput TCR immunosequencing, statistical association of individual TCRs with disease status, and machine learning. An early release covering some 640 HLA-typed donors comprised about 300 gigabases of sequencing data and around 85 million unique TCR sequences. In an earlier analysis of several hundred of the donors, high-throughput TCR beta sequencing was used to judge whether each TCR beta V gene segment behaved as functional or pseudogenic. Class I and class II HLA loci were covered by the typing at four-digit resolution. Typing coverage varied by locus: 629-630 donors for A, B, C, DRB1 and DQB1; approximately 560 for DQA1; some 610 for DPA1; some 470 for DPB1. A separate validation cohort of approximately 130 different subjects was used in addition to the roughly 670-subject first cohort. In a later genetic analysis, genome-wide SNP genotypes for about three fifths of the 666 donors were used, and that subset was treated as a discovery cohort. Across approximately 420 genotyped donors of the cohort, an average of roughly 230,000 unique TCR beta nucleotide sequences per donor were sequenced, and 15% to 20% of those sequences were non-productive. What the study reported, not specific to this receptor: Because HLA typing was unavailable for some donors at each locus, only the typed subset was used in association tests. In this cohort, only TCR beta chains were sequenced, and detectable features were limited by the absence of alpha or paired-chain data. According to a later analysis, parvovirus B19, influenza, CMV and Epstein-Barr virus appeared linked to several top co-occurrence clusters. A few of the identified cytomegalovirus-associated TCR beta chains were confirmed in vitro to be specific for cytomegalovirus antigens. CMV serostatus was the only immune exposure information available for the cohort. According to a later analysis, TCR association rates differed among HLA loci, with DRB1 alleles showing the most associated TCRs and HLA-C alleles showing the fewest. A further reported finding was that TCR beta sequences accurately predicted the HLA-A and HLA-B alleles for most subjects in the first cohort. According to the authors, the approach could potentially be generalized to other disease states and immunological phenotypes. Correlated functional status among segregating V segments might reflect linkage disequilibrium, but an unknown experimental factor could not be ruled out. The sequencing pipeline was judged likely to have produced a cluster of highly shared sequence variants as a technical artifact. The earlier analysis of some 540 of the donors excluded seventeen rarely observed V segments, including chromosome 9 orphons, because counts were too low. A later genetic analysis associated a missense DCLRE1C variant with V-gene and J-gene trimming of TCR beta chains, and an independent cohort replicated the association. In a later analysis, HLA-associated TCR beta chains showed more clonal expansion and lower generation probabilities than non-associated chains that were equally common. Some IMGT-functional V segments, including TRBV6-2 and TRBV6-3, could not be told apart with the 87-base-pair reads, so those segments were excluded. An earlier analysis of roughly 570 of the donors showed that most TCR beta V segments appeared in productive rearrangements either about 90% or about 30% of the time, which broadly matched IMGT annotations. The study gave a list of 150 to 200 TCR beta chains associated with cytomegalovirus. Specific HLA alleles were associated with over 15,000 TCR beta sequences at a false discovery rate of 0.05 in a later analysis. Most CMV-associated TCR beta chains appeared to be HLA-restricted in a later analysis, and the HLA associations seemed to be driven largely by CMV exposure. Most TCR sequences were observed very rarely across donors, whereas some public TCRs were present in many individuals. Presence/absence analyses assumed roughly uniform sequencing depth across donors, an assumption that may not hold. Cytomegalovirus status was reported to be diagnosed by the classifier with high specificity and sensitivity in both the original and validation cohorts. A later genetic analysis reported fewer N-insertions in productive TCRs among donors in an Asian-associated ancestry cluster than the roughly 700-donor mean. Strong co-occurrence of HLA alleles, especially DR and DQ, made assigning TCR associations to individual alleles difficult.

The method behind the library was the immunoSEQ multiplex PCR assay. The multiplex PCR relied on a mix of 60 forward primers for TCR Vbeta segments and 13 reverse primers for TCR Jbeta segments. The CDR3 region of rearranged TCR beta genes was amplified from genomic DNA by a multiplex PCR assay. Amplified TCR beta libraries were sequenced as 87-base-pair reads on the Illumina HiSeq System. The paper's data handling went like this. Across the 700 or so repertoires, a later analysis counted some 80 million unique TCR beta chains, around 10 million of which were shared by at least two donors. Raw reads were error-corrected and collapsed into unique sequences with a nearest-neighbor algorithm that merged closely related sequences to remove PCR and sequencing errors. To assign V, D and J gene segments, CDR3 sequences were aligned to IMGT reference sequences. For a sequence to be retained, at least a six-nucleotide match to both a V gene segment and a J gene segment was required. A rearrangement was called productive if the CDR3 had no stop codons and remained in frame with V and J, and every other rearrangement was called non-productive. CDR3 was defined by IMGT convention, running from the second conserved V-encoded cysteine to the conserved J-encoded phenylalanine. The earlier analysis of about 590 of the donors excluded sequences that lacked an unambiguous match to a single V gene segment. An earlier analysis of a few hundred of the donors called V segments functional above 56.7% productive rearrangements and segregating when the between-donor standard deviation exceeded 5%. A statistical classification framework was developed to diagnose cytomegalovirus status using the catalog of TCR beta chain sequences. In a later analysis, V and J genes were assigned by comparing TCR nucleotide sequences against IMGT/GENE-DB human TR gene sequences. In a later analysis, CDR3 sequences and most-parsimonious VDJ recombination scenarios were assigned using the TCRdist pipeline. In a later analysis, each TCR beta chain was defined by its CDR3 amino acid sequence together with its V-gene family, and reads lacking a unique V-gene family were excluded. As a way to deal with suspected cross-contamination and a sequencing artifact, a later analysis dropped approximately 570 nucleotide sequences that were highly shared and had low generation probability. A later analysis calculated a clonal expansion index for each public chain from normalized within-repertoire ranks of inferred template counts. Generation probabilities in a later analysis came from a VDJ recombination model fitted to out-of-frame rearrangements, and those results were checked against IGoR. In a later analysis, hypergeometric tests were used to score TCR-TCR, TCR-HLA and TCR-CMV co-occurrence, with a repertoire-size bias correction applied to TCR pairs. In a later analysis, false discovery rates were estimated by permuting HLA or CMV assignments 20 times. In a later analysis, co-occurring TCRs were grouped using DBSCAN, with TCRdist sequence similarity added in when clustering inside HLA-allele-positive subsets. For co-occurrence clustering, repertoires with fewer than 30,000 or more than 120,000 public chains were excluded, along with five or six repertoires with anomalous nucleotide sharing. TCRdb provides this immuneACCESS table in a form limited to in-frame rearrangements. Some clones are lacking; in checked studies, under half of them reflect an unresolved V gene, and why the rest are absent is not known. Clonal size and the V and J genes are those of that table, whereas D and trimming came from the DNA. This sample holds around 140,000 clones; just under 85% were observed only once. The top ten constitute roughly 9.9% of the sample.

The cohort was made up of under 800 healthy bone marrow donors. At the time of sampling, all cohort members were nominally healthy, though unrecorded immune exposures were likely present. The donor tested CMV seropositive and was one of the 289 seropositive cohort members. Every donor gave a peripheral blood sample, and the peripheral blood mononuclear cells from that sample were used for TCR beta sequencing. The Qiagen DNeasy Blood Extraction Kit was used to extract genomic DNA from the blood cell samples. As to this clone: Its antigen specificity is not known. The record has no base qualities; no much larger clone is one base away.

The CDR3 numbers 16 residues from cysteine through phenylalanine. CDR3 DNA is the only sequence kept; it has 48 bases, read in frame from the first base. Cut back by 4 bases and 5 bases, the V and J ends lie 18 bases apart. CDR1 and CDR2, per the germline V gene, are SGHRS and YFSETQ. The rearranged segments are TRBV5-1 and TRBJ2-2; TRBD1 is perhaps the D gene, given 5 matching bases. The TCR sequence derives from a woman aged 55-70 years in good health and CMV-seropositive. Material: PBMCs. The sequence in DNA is TGCGCCAGCAGCCTCCCTGGGGCGAGGAGAACCGGGGAGCTGTTTTTT. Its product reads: CASSLPGARRTGELFF. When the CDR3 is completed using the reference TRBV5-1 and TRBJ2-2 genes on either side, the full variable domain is KAGVTQTPRYLIKTRGQQVTLSCSPISGHRSVSWYQQTPGQGLQFLFEYFSETQRNKGNFPGRFSGRQFSNSRSEMNVSTLELGDSALYLCASSLPGARRTGELFFGEGSRLTVL.